Each of the 10 T cell receptor beta chains below was sequenced from the same sample in a study of T cell responses to AZD1222 COVID-19 vaccine. Sequencing was performed with immunoSEQ multiplex PCR; in TCRdb, only in-frame clones are kept and a portion is missing. The sample shows around 88,000 clones, roughly 91% of them seen only once. The specimen was peripheral blood, collected on day 0 of MenACWY control vaccination. All receptors derive from an adult in good health.

V is TRBV6-5 and J is TRBJ1-2; D possibly corresponds to TRBD1 (6 bases). In germline, CDR1 is MNHEY, CDR2 SVGAGI. Trimming took off 7 bases at V and 6 bases at J, with 18 bases between the two ends. The CDR3 loop spans 14 amino acids. In DNA, the CDR3 is TGTGCCAGCAATCGATTTTGGGGGGCGCATGGCTACACCTTC. This codes for CASNRFWGAHGYTF.

This chain connects TRBV15 to TRBJ2-1, with D perhaps TRBD1 (6 bases). There are 16 residues in the CDR3. Between the trimmed V and J ends, which lost 0 bases and 1 base, there was a span of 10 bases. The V gene's germline CDR1 is LNHNV and CDR2 YYDKDF (reference sequence). CDR3 in DNA: TGTGCCACCAGCAGAGATATAGGGGGTTCCTACAATGAGCAGTTCTTC. Protein: CATSRDIGGSYNEQFF.

In DNA form, the CDR3 reads TGTGCCAGCAGCTTAGAATTCTACCAAACAGATACGCAGTATTTT. Protein product: CASSLEFYQTDTQYF. The chain employs TRBV11-3 and TRBJ2-3; D is unresolved. V dropped 0 bases and J dropped 3 bases, with 10 bases sitting between them. Per the germline V gene, CDR1 is SGHNT and CDR2 is YENEEA. CDR3 size: 15 residues. Variable domain in full (rest from reference TRBV11-3 and TRBJ2-3): EAGVVQSPRYKIIEKKQPVAFWCNPISGHNTLYWYLQNLGQGPELLIRYENEEAVDDSQLPKDRFSAERLKGVDSTLKIQPAELGDSAVYLCASSLEFYQTDTQYFGPGTRLTVL.

The genes are TRBV12-3 or TRBV12-4 and TRBJ1-1; D is perhaps TRBD1 (5 bases). CDR3 length equals 13 residues. V lost 3 bases and J lost 1, with 6 bases in between. CDR3 amino acids: CASSLQGNTEAFF. CDR3 sequence (DNA): TGTGCCAGCAGTTTGCAGGGGAACACTGAAGCTTTCTTT.

J is TRBJ1-6 and V is TRBV3-1 (or the pseudogene TRBV3-2), with 7 bases that match TRBD1. Germline V gene sequence: CDR1 LGHDT, CDR2 YNNKEL (reference sequence). J was trimmed by 5 bases and V by 4 bases; bases with no gene match: 5. This CDR3 region has 15 residues. CDR3 sequence reads: CASSPGGTDNSPLHF. The CDR3, as DNA: TGTGCCAGCAGCCCCGGGGGGACAGATAATTCACCCCTCCACTTT.

The chain links TRBV10-3 to TRBJ1-5; D is unclear. Germline V gene sequence: CDR1 ENHRY, CDR2 SYGVKD. The length of the CDR3 is 12 residues. V lost 10 bases to trimming and J lost 2 bases, with 9 bases between them. The CDR3: CATKRGNQPQHF. CDR3 coding DNA: TGTGCCACCAAACGGGGCAATCAGCCCCAGCATTTT.

The gene calls are TRBV5-1 and TRBJ2-3; D not resolved. Germline CDR1 reads SGHRS; CDR2 reads YFSETQ. The CDR3 runs 14 residues. V was clipped by 0 bases and J by 0 bases, with 5 bases between them. CDR3 sequence: CASSLGASTDTQYF. CDR3 in DNA: TGCGCCAGCAGCTTGGGGGCGAGCACAGATACGCAGTATTTT.

This chain connects TRBV15 to TRBJ1-4; unclear D gene. Germline V lookup: CDR1 LNHNV, CDR2 YYDKDF (reference sequence). V shed 0 bases and J shed 2 bases, with 10 bases lying between them. The CDR3 contains 16 residues. In DNA, the CDR3 is TGTGCCACCAGCAGAGACTCGAGGGCTACTAATGAAAAACTGTTTTTT. Translated, it gives CATSRDSRATNEKLFF. Based on the CDR3 plus reference TRBV15 and TRBJ1-4, the full variable domain is DAMVIQNPRYQVTQFGKPVTLSCSQTLNHNVMYWYQQKSSQAPKLLFHYYDKDFNNEADTPDNFQSRRPNTSFCFLDIRSPGLGDTAMYLCATSRDSRATNEKLFFGSGTQLSVL.

The CDR3 protein is CASSSIAGTYNEQFF. CDR3 nucleotide sequence: TGTGCCAGCAGCAGTATAGCGGGGACCTACAATGAGCAGTTCTTC. V gene TRBV11-2 combines with J gene TRBJ2-1; the match to TRBD2 covers 8 bases. V gave up 5 bases and J gave up 2 bases; unmatched junction bases: 5. The V gene's germline CDR1 is SGHAT and CDR2 FQNNGV. The CDR3 length is 15 residues.

This clone has more than one count but fewer than ten. This chain uses TRBV10-1 with TRBJ1-4; D unclear. Trimming stripped 9 bases from V and 6 bases from J, with 8 bases between. This CDR3 is 11 amino acids long. Looked up from germline, CDR1 is WNHNN and CDR2 is SYGVQD (reference sequence). CDR3 in DNA: TGCGCCAGTAAAATGGATGAAAAACTGTTTTTT. This translates into CASKMDEKLFF.